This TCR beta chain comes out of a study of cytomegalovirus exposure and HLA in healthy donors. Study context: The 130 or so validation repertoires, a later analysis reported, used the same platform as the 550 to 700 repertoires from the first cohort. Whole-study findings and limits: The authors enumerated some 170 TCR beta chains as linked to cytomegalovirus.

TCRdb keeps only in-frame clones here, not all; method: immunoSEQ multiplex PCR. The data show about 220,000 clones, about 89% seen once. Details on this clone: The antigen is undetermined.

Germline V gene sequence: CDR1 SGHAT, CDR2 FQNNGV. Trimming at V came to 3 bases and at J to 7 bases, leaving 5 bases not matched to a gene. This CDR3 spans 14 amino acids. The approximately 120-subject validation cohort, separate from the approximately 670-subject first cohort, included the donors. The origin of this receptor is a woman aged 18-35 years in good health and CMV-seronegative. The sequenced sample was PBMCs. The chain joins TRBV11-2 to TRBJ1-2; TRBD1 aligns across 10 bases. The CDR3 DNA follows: TGTGCCAGCAGCTTCCGACAGGGGGCTGGTGGCTACACCTTC. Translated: CASSFRQGAGGYTF.